This T cell receptor beta chain emerged from a study of T cell repertoires in cytomegalovirus infection. The germline CDR1 and CDR2 sequences are SGHVT and SQSDAQ. This CDR3 is built from 15 residues. The V end lost 4 bases, the J end lost 2 bases, and 11 bases lay between the germline ends. In TCRdb, the reads were re-called with MiXCR into one record per CDR3 protein. The sample lists about 770,000 distinct CDR3 sequences, about 27% occurring once. This clonotype has more than one count but fewer than ten. The antigen remains unidentified. V gene TRBV7-4 combines with J gene TRBJ2-2, with D possibly being TRBD1 (5 bases). The sequence was obtained from a human donor in good health (CMV status not recorded). Some clones in this sample may be carry-over from other donors' samples. Sequencing was performed on cultured CD8+ T cells from PBMCs, taken from culture after CMV antigen stimulation. This CDR3 is CASSSLRVNTGELFF. In DNA form, the CDR3 reads TGTGCCAGCAGCTCCCTCAGGGTAAACACCGGGGAGCTGTTTTTT. Supplemented by reference TRBV7-4 and TRBJ2-2, the full variable domain reads GAGVSQSPRYKVAKRGRDVALRCDSISGHVTLYWYRQTLGQGSEVLTYSQSDAQRDKSGRPSGRFSAERPERSVSTLKIQRTEQGDSAVYLCASSSLRVNTGELFFGEGSRLTVL.